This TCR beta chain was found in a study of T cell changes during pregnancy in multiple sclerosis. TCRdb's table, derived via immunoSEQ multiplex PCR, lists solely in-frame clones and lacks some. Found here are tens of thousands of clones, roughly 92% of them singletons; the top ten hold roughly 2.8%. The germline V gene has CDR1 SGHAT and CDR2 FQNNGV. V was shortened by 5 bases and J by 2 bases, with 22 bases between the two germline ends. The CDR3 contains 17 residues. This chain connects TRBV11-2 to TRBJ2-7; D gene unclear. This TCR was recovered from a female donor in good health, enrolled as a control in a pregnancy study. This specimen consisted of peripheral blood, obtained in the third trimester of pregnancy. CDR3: CASSILYLGPRTYEQYF. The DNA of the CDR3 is TGTGCCAGCAGCATCTTATATCTAGGCCCGAGGACCTACGAGCAGTACTTC.